What follows describes a single T cell receptor beta chain. What it recognizes is unknown. Germline V gene data show CDR1 as LGHNA and CDR2 as YNFKEQ. After removal of 4 bases from V and 0 bases from J, the junction contained 9 bases not matched to a gene. The CDR3 covers 16 residues. Using RNA transcripts as the source, TCR beta CDR3 regions were amplified. Primed by the HTBI set, a first-round RT-PCR was run on the TCR CDR3. TCRdb re-called the multiplex PCR reads through MiXCR, storing one row per CDR3 protein. This table has over 200,000 distinct CDR3 sequences, approximately 16% appearing once. No progression to ophthalmopathy during 18 months of follow-up defined stable disease. Orbital computed tomography and thyroid ultrasound, together with serum TRAb and thyroxine and clinical symptoms, were used for diagnoses. This specimen belongs to a study of T cells in Graves' hyperthyroidism and ophthalmopathy. Study observations and caveats: Ophthalmopathy was separated from stable hyperthyroidism by a 13 V-J model.

The chain employs TRBV4-2 and TRBJ2-7, with 7 bases matching TRBD2. What was sequenced was blood. The source of this sequence is a man aged 35 to 55 with Graves' hyperthyroidism. In DNA form, the CDR3 reads TGTGCCAGCAGCCCAAGAGTGGGGGGGATCTCCTACGAGCAGTACTTC. Translated, it gives CASSPRVGGISYEQYF.